This T cell receptor (beta chain) derives from a study of shared clonotypes between healthy human individuals. Germline V gene lookup returns CDR1 MRHNA and CDR2 SNTAGT. CDR3 length equals 13 residues. J lost 10 bases, V lost 6 bases, and 7 bases had no gene match. TCRdb keeps only in-frame clones here, not all; method: immunoSEQ multiplex PCR. The table shows roughly 1,500,000 clones, with nearly 99% occurring only once. The source material was naive CD4+ T cells sorted from blood. Subset specified: CD45RA+ positively selected. This TCR was recovered from a man in his thirties or forties in good health. The V and J genes are TRBV6-4 and TRBJ2-1; 9 bases are a match to TRBD2. The CDR3 DNA follows: TGTGCCAGCAGCGTCGGGCTAGCGGGGGAGCAGTTCTTC. Protein: CASSVGLAGEQFF.